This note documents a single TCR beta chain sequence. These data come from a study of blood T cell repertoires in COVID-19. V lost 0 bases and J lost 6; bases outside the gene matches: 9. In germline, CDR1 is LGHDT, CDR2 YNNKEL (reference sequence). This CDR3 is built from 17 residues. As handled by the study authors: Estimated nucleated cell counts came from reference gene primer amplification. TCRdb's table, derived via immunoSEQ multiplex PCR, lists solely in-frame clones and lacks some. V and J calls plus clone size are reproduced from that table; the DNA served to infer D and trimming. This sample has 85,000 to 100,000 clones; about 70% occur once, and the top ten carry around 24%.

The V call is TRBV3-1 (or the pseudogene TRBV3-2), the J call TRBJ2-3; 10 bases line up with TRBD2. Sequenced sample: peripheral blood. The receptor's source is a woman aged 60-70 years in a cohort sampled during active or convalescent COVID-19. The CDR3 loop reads CASSQEVSGGAWDTQYF. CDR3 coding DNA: TGTGCCAGCAGCCAAGAAGTGAGCGGGGGGGCCTGGGATACGCAGTATTTT.